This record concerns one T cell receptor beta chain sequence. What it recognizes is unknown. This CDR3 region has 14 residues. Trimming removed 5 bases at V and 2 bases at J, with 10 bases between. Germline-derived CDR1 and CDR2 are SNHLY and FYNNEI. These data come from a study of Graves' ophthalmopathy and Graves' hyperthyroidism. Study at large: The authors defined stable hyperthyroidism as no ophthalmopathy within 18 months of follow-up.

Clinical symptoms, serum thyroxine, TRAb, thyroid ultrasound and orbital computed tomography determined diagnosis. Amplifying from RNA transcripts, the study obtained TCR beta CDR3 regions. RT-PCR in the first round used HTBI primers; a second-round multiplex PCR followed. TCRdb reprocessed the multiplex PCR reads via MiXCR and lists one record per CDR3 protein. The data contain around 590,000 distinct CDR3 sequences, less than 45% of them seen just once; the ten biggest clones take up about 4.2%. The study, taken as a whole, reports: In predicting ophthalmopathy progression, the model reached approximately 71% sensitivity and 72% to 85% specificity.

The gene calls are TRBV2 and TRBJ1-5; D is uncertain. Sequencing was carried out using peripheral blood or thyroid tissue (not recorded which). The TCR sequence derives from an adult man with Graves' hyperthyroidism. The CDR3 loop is CASSNWGGNQPQHF. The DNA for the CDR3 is TGTGCCAGCAGTAACTGGGGAGGCAATCAGCCCCAGCATTTT.